This T cell receptor (beta chain) was recovered during a study of cytomegalovirus exposure and HLA in healthy donors. General observations from the study: Despite most TCR sequences being rare, some public TCRs occurred in many donors.

The trim removed 1 base at V and 6 bases at J, leaving 11 bases unmatched. The germline V gene has CDR1 WNHNN and CDR2 SYGVQD (reference sequence). The CDR3 contains 17 residues. With 60 Vbeta and 13 Jbeta primers, the PCR was carried out. The method was immunoSEQ multiplex PCR; TCRdb's version includes in-frame clones alone and lacks a portion of them. The data show over 150,000 clones, with around 90% seen just once and 0.75% to 0.95% held by the top ten. Regarding this clone: Its antigen is not known.

What was sequenced was PBMCs. The sequence was collected from a woman in her twenties or thirties in good health and CMV-seronegative. This chain uses TRBV10-1 with TRBJ2-1; 8 nucleotides line up with TRBD2. The DNA of the CDR3 is TGCGCCAGCAGTGAGTACTACCCGGGGGGGAAAGTCAATGAGCAGTTCTTC. Translated, it gives CASSEYYPGGKVNEQFF.